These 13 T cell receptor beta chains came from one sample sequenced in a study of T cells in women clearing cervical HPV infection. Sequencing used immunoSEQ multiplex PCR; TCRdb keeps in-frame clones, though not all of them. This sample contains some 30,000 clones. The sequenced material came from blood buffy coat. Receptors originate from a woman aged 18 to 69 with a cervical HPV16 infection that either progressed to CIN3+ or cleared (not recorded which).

Partial CDR3 DNA: TGCGCCAGCAGCCCGATTACAGGGGACCTAGAGACC. This encodes CASSPITGDLET. The whole CDR3 sequence reads CASSPITGDLETQYF. V gene TRBV5-1 combines with J gene TRBJ2-5, with 7 bases aligning to TRBD1. The read terminates 3 residues ahead of where the CDR3 ends, so the germline J gene completes it. The trim removed 4 bases at V and 4 bases at J, leaving 10 bases unmatched. The germline V gene has CDR1 SGHRS and CDR2 YFSETQ. The length of the CDR3 is 15 residues.

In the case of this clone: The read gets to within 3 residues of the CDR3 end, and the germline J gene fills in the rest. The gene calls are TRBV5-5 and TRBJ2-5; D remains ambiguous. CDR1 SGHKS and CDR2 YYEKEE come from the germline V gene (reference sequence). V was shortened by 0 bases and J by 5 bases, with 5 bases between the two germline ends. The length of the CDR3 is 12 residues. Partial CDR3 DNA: TGTGCCAGCAGCTTGGACAGCGAGACC. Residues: CASSLDSET. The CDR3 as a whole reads CASSLDSETQYF.

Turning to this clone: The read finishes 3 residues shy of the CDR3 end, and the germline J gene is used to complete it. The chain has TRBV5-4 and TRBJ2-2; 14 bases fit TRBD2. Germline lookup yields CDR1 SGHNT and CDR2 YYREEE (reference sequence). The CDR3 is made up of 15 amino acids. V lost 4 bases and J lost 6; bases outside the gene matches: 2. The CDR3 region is CASSGGLAGAGELFF. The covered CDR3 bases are TGTGCCAGCAGCGGGGGACTAGCGGGGGCCGGGGAG.

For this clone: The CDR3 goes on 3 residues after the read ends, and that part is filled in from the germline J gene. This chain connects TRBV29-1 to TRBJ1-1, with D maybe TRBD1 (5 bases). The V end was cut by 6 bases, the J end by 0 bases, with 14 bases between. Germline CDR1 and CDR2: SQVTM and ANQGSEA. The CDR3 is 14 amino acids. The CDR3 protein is CSVTRGTMNTEAFF. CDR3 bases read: TGCAGCGTGACTCGGGGGACGATGAACACTGAA.

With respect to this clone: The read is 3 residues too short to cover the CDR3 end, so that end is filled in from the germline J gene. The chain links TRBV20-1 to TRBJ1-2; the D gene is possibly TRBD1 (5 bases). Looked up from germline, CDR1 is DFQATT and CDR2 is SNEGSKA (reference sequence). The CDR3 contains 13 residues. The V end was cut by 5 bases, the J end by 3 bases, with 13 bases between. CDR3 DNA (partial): TGCAGTGCTTTTGGGGGGGAGCACTATGGC. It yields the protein CSAFGGEHYG. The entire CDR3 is CSAFGGEHYGYTF.

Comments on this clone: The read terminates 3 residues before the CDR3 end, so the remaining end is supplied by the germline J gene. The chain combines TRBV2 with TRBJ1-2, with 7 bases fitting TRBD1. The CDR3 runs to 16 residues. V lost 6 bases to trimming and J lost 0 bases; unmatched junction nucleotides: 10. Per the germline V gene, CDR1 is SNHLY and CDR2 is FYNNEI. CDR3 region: CASRIQGTASNYGYTF. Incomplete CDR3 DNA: TGTGCCAGCAGGATACAAGGGACAGCCTCTAACTATGGC. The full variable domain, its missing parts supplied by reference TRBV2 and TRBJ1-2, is EPEVTQTPSHQVTQMGQEVILRCVPISNHLYFYWYRQILGQKVEFLVSFYNNEISEKSEIFDDQFSVERPDGSNFTLKIRSTKLEDSAMYFCASRIQGTASNYGYTFGSGTRLTVV.

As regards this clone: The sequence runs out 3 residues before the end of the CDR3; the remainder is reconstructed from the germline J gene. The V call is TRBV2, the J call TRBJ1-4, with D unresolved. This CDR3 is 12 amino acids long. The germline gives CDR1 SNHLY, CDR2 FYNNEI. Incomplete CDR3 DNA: TGTGCCAGCAGGCAGGCCGGTTCGTCA. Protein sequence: CASRQAGSS. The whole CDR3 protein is CASRQAGSSLFF.

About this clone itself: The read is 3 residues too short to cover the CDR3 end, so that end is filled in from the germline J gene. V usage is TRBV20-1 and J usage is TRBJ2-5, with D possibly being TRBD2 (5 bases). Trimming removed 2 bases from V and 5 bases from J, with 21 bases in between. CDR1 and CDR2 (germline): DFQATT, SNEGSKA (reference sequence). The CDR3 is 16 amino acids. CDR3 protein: CSARRPDAGVGETQYF. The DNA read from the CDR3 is TGCAGTGCTAGAAGGCCCGACGCCGGGGTGGGGGAGACC.

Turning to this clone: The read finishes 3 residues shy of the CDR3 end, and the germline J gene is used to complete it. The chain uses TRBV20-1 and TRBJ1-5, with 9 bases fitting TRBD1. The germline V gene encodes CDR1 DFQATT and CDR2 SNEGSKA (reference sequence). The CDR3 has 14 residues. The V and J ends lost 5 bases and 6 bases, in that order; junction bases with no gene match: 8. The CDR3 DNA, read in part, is TGCAGTGCTCCGGGACAGGGAGGGAGTCAGCCC. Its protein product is CSAPGQGGSQP. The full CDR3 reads CSAPGQGGSQPQHF.

The CDR3 spells CASSRTGNTEAFF. The CDR3 bases that were read are TGTGCCAGCAGTCGGACAGGGAACACTGAA. The chain joins TRBV6-2 or TRBV6-3 to TRBJ1-1, with TRBD1 matching 7 bases. The CDR3 end lies 3 residues beyond the end of the read and is filled in from the germline J gene. Trimming took 5 bases from V and 1 from J; bases not matched to a gene: 1. The CDR3 runs to 13 residues. Germline CDR1 is MNHEY and CDR2 is SVGEGT.

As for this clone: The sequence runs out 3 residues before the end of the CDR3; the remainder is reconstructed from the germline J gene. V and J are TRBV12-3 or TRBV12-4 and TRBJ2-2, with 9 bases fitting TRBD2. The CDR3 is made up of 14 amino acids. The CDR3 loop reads CASSDSMTSGGLFF. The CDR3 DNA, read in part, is TGTGCCAGCAGTGACTCGATGACTAGCGGAGGG.

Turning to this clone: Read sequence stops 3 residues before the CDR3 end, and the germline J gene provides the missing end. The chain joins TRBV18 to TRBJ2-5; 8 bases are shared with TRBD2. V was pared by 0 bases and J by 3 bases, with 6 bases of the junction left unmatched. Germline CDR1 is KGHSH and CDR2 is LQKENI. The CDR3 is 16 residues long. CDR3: CASSPPYGGGEETQYF. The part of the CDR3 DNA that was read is TGTGCCAGCTCACCACCTTACGGGGGGGGCGAAGAGACC.

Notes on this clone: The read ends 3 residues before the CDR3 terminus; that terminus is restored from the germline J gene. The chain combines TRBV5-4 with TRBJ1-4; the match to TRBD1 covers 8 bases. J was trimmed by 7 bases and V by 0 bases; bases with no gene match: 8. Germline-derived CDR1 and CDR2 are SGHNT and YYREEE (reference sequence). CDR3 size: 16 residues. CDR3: CASSLGGGQGGEKLFF. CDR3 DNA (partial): TGTGCCAGCAGCTTGGGCGGAGGACAGGGCGGTGAAAAA.